The 17 T cell receptor beta chains below all came from one sample that was sequenced in a study of blood T cells in healthy people across ages. With a J-beta primer mix and a sample-barcoded 5' primer, a second PCR ran about 7 to 11 cycles. MiXCR, applied by TCRdb to the 5' RACE reads, yields one record per CDR3 protein. This table holds about 830,000 distinct CDR3 sequences, about 59% found once. The specimen sequenced was blood. These receptors came from a man aged 30 to 39 in good health.

The chain has TRBV7-9 and TRBJ2-1; the D is unclear. The V end was cut by 5 bases, the J end by 10 bases, with 21 bases between. CDR1 SEHNR and CDR2 FQNEAQ come from the germline V gene (reference sequence). The CDR3 extends over 15 amino acids. In nucleotides, the CDR3 is TGTGCCAGCAGCCCATACTGGTCCGAGACCTACGAGCAGTTCTTC. Protein product: CASSPYWSETYEQFF. Full variable domain (outside the CDR3, taken from reference TRBV7-9 and TRBJ2-1): DTGVSQNPRHKITKRGQNVTFRCDPISEHNRLYWYRQTLGQGPEFLTYFQNEAQLEKSRLLSDRFSAERPKGSFSTLEIQRTEQGDSAMYLCASSPYWSETYEQFFGPGTRLTVL.

The V call is TRBV15, the J call TRBJ2-3; a weak D match, TRBD2 (5 bases). V was clipped by 1 base and J by 0 bases, with 20 bases between them. This CDR3 has 19 residues. Germline-derived CDR1 and CDR2 are LNHNV and YYDKDF (reference sequence). For the CDR3, the DNA is TGTGCCACCAGCAGAGCTCGGGGTACCCGAGGACCTAGCACAGATACGCAGTATTTT. It codes for CATSRARGTRGPSTDTQYF.

V usage is TRBV20-1 and J usage is TRBJ2-5; 9 nucleotides align to TRBD1. CDR1 and CDR2 (germline): DFQATT, SNEGSKA (reference sequence). The CDR3 contains 14 residues. V was clipped by 3 bases and J by 4 bases; unmatched bases: 6. The CDR3 loop reads CSARHRGLRETQYF. The CDR3 bases are TGCAGTGCTAGGCACAGGGGGCTTCGAGAGACCCAGTACTTC.

The table lists this clonotype with a few counts. The genes are TRBV18 and TRBJ2-7, with D maybe TRBD1 (6 bases). The CDR3 sequence is 13 residues long. The V and J ends lost 5 bases and 3 bases respectively, with 11 bases between them. Per the germline V gene, CDR1 is KGHSH and CDR2 is LQKENI. CDR3 coding DNA: TGTGCCAGCTCATCATCGGGACACTACGAGCAGTACTTC. Its translation is CASSSSGHYEQYF. Full variable domain (rest looked up from reference TRBV18 and TRBJ2-7): NAGVMQNPRHLVRRRGQEARLRCSPMKGHSHVYWYRQLPEEGLKFMVYLQKENIIDESGMPKERFSAEFPKEGPSILRIQQVVRGDSAAYFCASSSSGHYEQYFGPGTRLTVT.

This clonotype was seen just once. V gene TRBV6-2 or TRBV6-3 combines with J gene TRBJ2-1, with D possibly TRBD2 on 5 matching bases. Trimming pared 7 bases from V and 8 bases from J, leaving 12 bases between. This CDR3 has 12 amino acids. From germline, CDR1 is MNHEY and CDR2 SVGEGT. The CDR3 coding sequence is TGTGCCAGCACGGCCTTCGGGGATGAGCAGTTCTTC. It yields the protein CASTAFGDEQFF.

About this clonotype: One end of the junction is discordant with germline, which a read error may explain. V and J are TRBV11-2 and TRBJ2-7; possibly TRBD1 or TRBD2 for D (5 bases each). The closer fit of TRBJ2-5 to the DNA end suggests the J call may be wrong. The CDR3 totals 15 residues. Germline CDR1 reads SGHAT; CDR2 reads FQNNGV. The DNA for the CDR3 is TGTGCCAGCAGCCAAATGCCCGGGGCCCAAGGGACCCAGTACTTC. Protein: CASSQMPGAQGTQYF.

V and J are TRBV20-1 and TRBJ1-6, with 12 bases that match TRBD1. Trimming took 2 bases from V and 9 from J; bases not matched to a gene: 8. The CDR3 covers 16 residues. Per germline, CDR1 DFQATT and CDR2 SNEGSKA (reference sequence). CDR3 protein: CSARYGTGGGGSPLHF. The DNA of the CDR3 is TGCAGTGCTAGATATGGGACAGGGGGCGGGGGTTCACCCCTCCACTTT.

The V gene is TRBV15, the J gene TRBJ2-7; TRBD1 matches at 8 bases. CDR1 and CDR2 from the germline V gene are LNHNV and YYDKDF (reference sequence). The CDR3 is made up of 14 amino acids. The V and J ends lost 1 base and 2 bases, in that order; junction bases with no gene match: 1. This CDR3 reads CATSRGGQAYEQYF. As DNA, the CDR3 is TGTGCCACCAGCAGAGGGGGACAGGCCTACGAGCAGTACTTC.

This clonotype was picked up a small number of times. This sequence joins TRBV2 and TRBJ2-5, with TRBD2 identical over 8 bases. The CDR3 consists of 13 residues. V lost 6 bases to trimming and J lost 2 bases; unmatched junction nucleotides: 2. Germline loops: CDR1 SNHLY, CDR2 FYNNEI. The CDR3: CASRGLGQETQYF. CDR3 nucleotides: TGTGCCAGCAGGGGACTAGGGCAAGAGACCCAGTACTTC.

The rearrangement uses TRBV4-1 and TRBJ2-4; 8 nucleotides match TRBD1. The assigned J gene may be wrong: the sequence end matches TRBJ2-7 better. The CDR3 sequence is 15 residues long. CDR1 and CDR2 from the germline V gene are MGHRA and YSYEKL. In DNA form, the CDR3 reads TGCGCCAGCAGCCAAGAAGAGGGACAGGCCTACGAGCAGTACTTC. It encodes CASSQEEGQAYEQYF.

V and J are TRBV20-1 and TRBJ2-5; D perhaps matches TRBD1 (6 bases). The V gene's germline CDR1 is DFQATT and CDR2 SNEGSKA (reference sequence). V was cut by 1 base and J by 0 bases, with 9 bases left in between. The CDR3 sequence is 14 residues long. The CDR3 loop is CSARVQGNQETQYF. For the CDR3, the DNA is TGCAGTGCTAGAGTACAGGGCAACCAAGAGACCCAGTACTTC.

The genes are TRBV28 and TRBJ2-5, with D maybe TRBD2 (7 bases). Germline CDR1 and CDR2: MDHEN and SYDVKM. V was cut by 6 bases and J by 1 base, with 12 bases left in between. This CDR3 has 14 residues. The CDR3 sequence: CASSLRGLQETQYF. CDR3 bases: TGTGCCAGCAGCCTGCGGGGGCTCCAAGAGACCCAGTACTTC. Drawing the rest from reference TRBV28 and TRBJ2-5, the complete variable domain is DVKVTQSSRYLVKRTGEKVFLECVQDMDHENMFWYRQDPGLGLRLIYFSYDVKMKEKGDIPEGYSVSREKKERFSLILESASTNQTSMYLCASSLRGLQETQYFGPGTRLLVL.

V is TRBV6-6 and J is TRBJ2-5, with D perhaps TRBD1 (6 bases). The V and J ends lost 8 bases and 0 bases respectively, with 13 bases between them. The CDR3 runs to 14 residues. Per germline, CDR1 MNHNY and CDR2 SVGAGI (reference sequence). The CDR3 DNA reads as TGTGCCAGCGTGGACAGAAACCACCAAGAGACCCAGTACTTC. Its translation: CASVDRNHQETQYF.

This clonotype was picked up a small number of times. V usage is TRBV5-1 and J usage is TRBJ2-3; 9 positions match TRBD1. The CDR3 is made up of 18 amino acids. Losses at the gene ends were 5 bases for V and 5 bases for J; bases not matched to a gene: 18. CDR1 is SGHRS and CDR2 is YFSETQ in the germline V gene. CDR3 sequence: CASSFLTGTGSLGDTQYF. CDR3 coding DNA: TGCGCCAGCAGTTTTCTAACCGGGACAGGGTCCTTGGGAGATACGCAGTATTTT.

Only a few counts were recorded for this clonotype. V is TRBV29-1 and J is TRBJ1-1; D gene uncertain. This CDR3 spans 10 amino acids. Germline CDR1 is SQVTM and CDR2 is ANQGSEA. The germline V and J ends were trimmed by 3 bases and 4 bases, with 3 bases remaining between them. The CDR3 here is CSVEGTEAFF. The DNA for the CDR3 is TGCAGCGTTGAGGGCACTGAAGCTTTCTTT.

The chain is built from TRBV7-6 and TRBJ2-1; the match to TRBD2 covers 7 bases. The germline V gene encodes CDR1 SGHVS and CDR2 FNYEAQ. With V trimmed by 5 bases and J by 4 bases, 8 bases remained unmatched. The CDR3 length is 15 residues. CDR3 sequence reads: CASSMAGTKYNEQFF. The CDR3 region has the DNA TGTGCCAGCAGCATGGCCGGGACTAAATACAATGAGCAGTTCTTC.

The V call is TRBV7-9, the J call TRBJ2-5; the D is unclear. V was shortened by 8 bases and J by 2 bases, with 18 bases between the two germline ends. The CDR3 is 15 residues long. Germline V gives CDR1 SEHNR, CDR2 FQNEAQ (reference sequence). CDR3 coding DNA: TGTGCCAGCCCCTCGGAGAGGTCCCCACAAGAGACCCAGTACTTC. Protein sequence: CASPSERSPQETQYF.